These 18 T cell receptor beta chains came from one sample sequenced in a study of glioma-infiltrating T cells (dated by TCRdb to about 2016). Sequencing used an Illumina MiSeq. The iRepertoire nested amplicon-rescue multiplex PCR (arm-PCR) platform was used to amplify TCR alpha and beta CDR3 regions from RNA. The public sequencing data were trimmed at Q25 with fastp and processed into clonotypes with MiXCR by TCRdb, which kept only in-frame beta chains. Each record represents a unique CDR3 protein, reported with the most common genes and DNA among its rows. The sample contains 100,000 to 150,000 distinct CDR3 sequences, 20% to 25% of them found a single time. Roughly 29% of the sample belongs to the ten largest clones. Sequencing was performed on glioma tissue, nonneoplastic brain tissue, or PBMCs (not recorded which). Receptors originate from a human donor with low-grade glioma or glioblastoma, undergoing nonglioma brain surgery, or in good health (not recorded which).

Regarding this clonotype: The junction does not match germline at one end; this may be a read error. The J gene is TRBJ1-5, the V gene TRBV24-1, with a tentative D call TRBD1 (5 bases). Germline V gives CDR1 KGHDR, CDR2 SFDVKD. CDR3 length equals 16 residues. This CDR3 reads CAASDTDRESNQPQHF. CDR3 bases: TGTGCCGCCAGTGATACTGACAGAGAGAGCAATCAGCCCCAGCATTTT.

V and J are TRBV2 and TRBJ2-5; tentative D call: TRBD2 (5 bases). CDR1 is SNHLY and CDR2 is FYNNEI in the germline V gene. The CDR3 loop spans 12 amino acids. The V gene lost 9 bases and the J gene lost 1 base, with 9 bases spanning the gap. CDR3 in DNA: TGTGCCAGTGGGCGGGCCCAAGAGACCCAGTACTTC. Translated, it gives CASGRAQETQYF.

The V and J genes are TRBV7-6 and TRBJ2-3; D gene unclear. Germline V lookup: CDR1 SGHVS, CDR2 FNYEAQ. The CDR3 totals 14 residues. V was pared by 4 bases and J by 4 bases, with 12 bases between. The DNA for the CDR3 is TGTGCCAGCAGCTCATCCTATTTGGCAGATACGCAGTATTTT. Its protein is CASSSSYLADTQYF.

This clonotype was observed at least ten times. The chain uses TRBV6-6 and TRBJ1-3; no firm D call. The CDR3 runs to 15 residues. In germline, CDR1 is MNHNY, CDR2 SVGAGI (reference sequence). The V end was cut by 0 bases, the J end by 1 base, with 7 bases between. The CDR3, as DNA: TGTGCCAGCAGTTACTCCTGGGATTCTGGAAACACCATATATTTT. Protein sequence: CASSYSWDSGNTIYF.

V is TRBV24-1 and J is TRBJ2-6; D remains ambiguous. V was cut by 9 bases and J by 5 bases, with 10 bases left in between. This CDR3 region has 13 residues. The germline V gene encodes CDR1 KGHDR and CDR2 SFDVKD. This CDR3 is CATAEAWANVLTF. In DNA, the CDR3 is TGTGCCACCGCTGAAGCCTGGGCCAACGTCCTGACTTTC.

The V gene is TRBV4-1, the J gene TRBJ2-7; no clear D. The CDR3 totals 15 residues. In germline, CDR1 is MGHRA, CDR2 YSYEKL. V lost 0 bases, J lost 1 base, and 10 bases lay in between. DNA of the CDR3: TGCGCCAGCAGCCAAGAACTCCACCCATCCTACGAGCAGTACGTC. Protein product: CASSQELHPSYEQYV.

This clonotype was detected ten times or more. The J gene is TRBJ2-3, the V gene TRBV6-2 or TRBV6-3, with D tentatively TRBD1 or TRBD2 (6 bases each). V lost 7 bases and J lost 2, with 10 bases in between. The germline V gene encodes CDR1 MNHEY and CDR2 SVGEGT. The CDR3 runs 13 residues. The DNA for the CDR3 is TGTGCCAGCACCTGGGGGGCCACAGATACGCAGTATTTT. Its translation is CASTWGATDTQYF.

This clonotype was seen many times. V gene TRBV12-3 or TRBV12-4 combines with J gene TRBJ1-5; D gene uncertain. CDR3 length equals 14 residues. Trimming stripped 3 bases from V and 2 bases from J, with 8 bases between. The CDR3 loop reads CASSFQSGNQPQHF. The CDR3 nucleotides read TGTGCCAGCAGTTTTCAGTCGGGCAATCAGCCCCAGCATTTT.

This clonotype was seen repeatedly, ten times or more. V and J are TRBV7-9 and TRBJ2-1; D unresolved. Looked up from germline, CDR1 is SEHNR and CDR2 is FQNEAQ (reference sequence). V shed 1 base and J shed 6 bases, with 4 bases lying between them. This CDR3 has 12 residues. The CDR3, as DNA: TGTGCCAGCAGCTTAGGCTTCAATGAGCAGTTCTTC. Translation: CASSLGFNEQFF.

The chain is built from TRBV20-1 and TRBJ2-1; 9 bases agree with TRBD2. The trim removed 8 bases at V and 9 bases at J, leaving 11 bases unmatched. CDR1 is DFQATT, CDR2 SNEGSKA, per germline (reference sequence). The CDR3 loop spans 13 amino acids. The CDR3 is CSPGVRGGSEQFF. CDR3 sequence (DNA): TGCAGTCCGGGGGTGCGGGGGGGCAGTGAGCAGTTCTTC.

The chain carries TRBV7-9 and TRBJ1-4, with TRBD1 matching 9 bases. Germline V gene sequence: CDR1 SEHNR, CDR2 FQNEAQ (reference sequence). CDR3 length: 17 residues. Losses at the gene ends were 1 base for V and 7 bases for J; bases not matched to a gene: 10. CDR3 DNA sequence: TGTGCCAGCAGCTTAGGACCCGCGACAGGGGGGAGTGAAAAACTGTTTTTT. This codes for CASSLGPATGGSEKLFF.

This chain uses TRBV11-2 with TRBJ2-1; 10 bases agree with TRBD2. J lost 7 bases, V lost 1 base, and 7 bases had no gene match. Germline lookup yields CDR1 SGHAT and CDR2 FQNNGV. The CDR3 length is 16 residues. Here the CDR3 reads CASSLVGAGGQNEQFF. CDR3 DNA: TGTGCCAGCAGCTTAGTTGGAGCGGGGGGGCAGAATGAGCAGTTCTTC.

The gene calls are TRBV12-3 or TRBV12-4 and TRBJ2-3; the match to TRBD1 covers 7 bases. The ends lost 6 bases at V and 4 bases at J; junction bases unmatched: 7. The CDR3 is 14 amino acids. DNA of the CDR3: TGTGCCAGCAGCTTAACAGGGGTGGCAGATACGCAGTATTTT. Protein sequence: CASSLTGVADTQYF.

This clonotype showed up just once. A much larger clonotype is one base distant, so this may be a read error. The V call is TRBV6-5, the J call TRBJ2-1, with 11 bases fitting TRBD2. CDR1 and CDR2 (germline): MNHEY, SVGAGI. This CDR3 has 16 amino acids. The CDR3 sequence is CASSYGLAGGNNERFF. DNA of the CDR3: TGTGCCAGCAGTTACGGTCTAGCGGGGGGAAACAATGAGCGGTTCTTC.

Many counts were recorded for this clonotype. This chain connects TRBV24-1 to TRBJ1-1; maybe TRBD1 (6 bases). The V gene lost 3 bases and the J gene lost 11 bases, with 9 bases spanning the gap. This CDR3 region has 11 residues. Germline lookup yields CDR1 KGHDR and CDR2 SFDVKD. As DNA, the CDR3 is TGTGCCACCAGTGATAGGGGGGGTGCTTTCTTT. Protein sequence: CATSDRGGAFF.

The table lists this clonotype with a few counts. CDR3 DNA: TGCAGTGCTAGACATTTTATCCGGGACGCCTATAATTCACCCCTCCACTTT. Protein: CSARHFIRDAYNSPLHF. The chain carries TRBV20-1 and TRBJ1-6; a weak D match, TRBD1 (5 bases). The germline V and J ends were trimmed by 2 bases and 2 bases, with 16 bases remaining between them. CDR1 and CDR2 (germline): DFQATT, SNEGSKA (reference sequence). The CDR3 sequence is 17 residues long.

Ten or more counts support this clonotype. The rearrangement links TRBV27 to TRBJ2-3, with 8 bases aligning to TRBD1. CDR3 length: 17 residues. Looked up from germline, CDR1 is MNHEY and CDR2 is SMNVEV (reference sequence). The junction had 11 bases not matched to a gene; V was cut back by 5 bases and J by 1 base. CDR3 sequence (DNA): TGTGCCAGCAGTCTGGTTCAGGGGGCGCTCGGCACAGATACGCAGTATTTT. It is translated as CASSLVQGALGTDTQYF.

This clonotype has only a few counts. V gene TRBV14 combines with J gene TRBJ1-1; TRBD1 aligns across 10 bases. The trim removed 4 bases at V and 0 bases at J, leaving 11 bases unmatched. This CDR3 has 18 amino acids. Germline CDR1 and CDR2: SGHDN and FVKESK. CDR3 loop: CASSPILGTGDLNTEAFF. The CDR3 DNA follows: TGTGCCAGCAGCCCGATTCTGGGGACAGGGGATTTGAACACTGAAGCTTTCTTT.